A selection of T cell receptor beta chains follows, all from one sample in a study. TCRdb re-derived calls from the 5' RACE reads in MiXCR, one entry per CDR3 protein. The table has over 50,000 distinct CDR3 sequences, just under 30% seen once. Input material: tumor-infiltrating naive CD4+ T cells sorted from the breast tumor. These receptors came from a female donor with breast cancer. Each CDR3 is given with its conserved first and last residue. Fields, in order: V gene, CDR3 length, J gene, D gene, CDR3 protein. The D gene is left open where the match is weak.

v_gene: TRBV4-1
len: 15
j_gene: TRBJ2-3
d_gene: NA
CDR3aa: CASSQDFVSTDTQYF

v_gene: TRBV28
len: 15
j_gene: TRBJ1-1
d_gene: TRBD1
CDR3aa: CASSIRTGGRTEAFF

v_gene: TRBV12-3/TRBV12-4
len: 14
j_gene: TRBJ1-1
d_gene: NA
CDR3aa: CASSGGGVVSEAFF

v_gene: TRBV4-3
len: 15
j_gene: TRBJ2-7
d_gene: NA
CDR3aa: CASSRAHTGSYEQYF

v_gene: TRBV7-9
len: 15
j_gene: TRBJ1-1
d_gene: NA
CDR3aa: CASSVSRAKRTEAFF

v_gene: TRBV10-3
len: 13
j_gene: TRBJ2-7
d_gene: TRBD1
CDR3aa: CAITSGGIYEQYF

v_gene: TRBV5-1
len: 15
j_gene: TRBJ2-1
d_gene: NA
CDR3aa: CASSQMAGNYNEQFF

v_gene: TRBV2
len: 13
j_gene: TRBJ1-2
d_gene: TRBD1
CDR3aa: CASKDRGLYGYTF

v_gene: TRBV20-1
len: 15
j_gene: TRBJ2-1
d_gene: NA
CDR3aa: CSAIRDPKVGYEQFF

v_gene: TRBV5-6
len: 14
j_gene: TRBJ1-1
d_gene: NA
CDR3aa: CASSQMDKNTEAFF

v_gene: TRBV5-1
len: 18
j_gene: TRBJ2-6
d_gene: NA
CDR3aa: CASSLNTGRSSGANVLTF

v_gene: TRBV5-1
len: 14
j_gene: TRBJ2-1
d_gene: NA
CDR3aa: CASSPAFARNEQFF

v_gene: TRBV20-1
len: 16
j_gene: TRBJ2-3
d_gene: TRBD2
CDR3aa: CSARDYTSGGGDTQYF

v_gene: TRBV6-5
len: 16
j_gene: TRBJ2-3
d_gene: NA
CDR3aa: CASSYSGLYSADTQYF

v_gene: TRBV6-6
len: 11
j_gene: TRBJ2-1
d_gene: TRBD2
CDR3aa: CASRLAGGWFF

v_gene: TRBV20-1
len: 14
j_gene: TRBJ2-7
d_gene: NA
CDR3aa: CSARRGVSSYEQYF

v_gene: TRBV9
len: 14
j_gene: TRBJ2-1
d_gene: NA
CDR3aa: CASSVGGTYNEQFF

v_gene: TRBV9
len: 15
j_gene: TRBJ2-2
d_gene: NA
CDR3aa: CASSYKGVDTGELFF

v_gene: TRBV20-1
len: 13
j_gene: TRBJ1-2
d_gene: NA
CDR3aa: CSARPLELNSYTF

v_gene: TRBV5-1
len: 14
j_gene: TRBJ2-7
d_gene: TRBD2
CDR3aa: CATWSGSGRYEQYF

v_gene: TRBV5-6
len: 14
j_gene: TRBJ2-5
d_gene: TRBD1
CDR3aa: CASSEGQGQETQYF

v_gene: TRBV7-7
len: 13
j_gene: TRBJ2-7
d_gene: NA
CDR3aa: CASSLVMGGEQYF

v_gene: TRBV5-1
len: 11
j_gene: TRBJ2-3
d_gene: NA
CDR3aa: CASSDTDTQYF

v_gene: TRBV20-1
len: 13
j_gene: TRBJ2-3
d_gene: NA
CDR3aa: CSAQDRRTDTQYF